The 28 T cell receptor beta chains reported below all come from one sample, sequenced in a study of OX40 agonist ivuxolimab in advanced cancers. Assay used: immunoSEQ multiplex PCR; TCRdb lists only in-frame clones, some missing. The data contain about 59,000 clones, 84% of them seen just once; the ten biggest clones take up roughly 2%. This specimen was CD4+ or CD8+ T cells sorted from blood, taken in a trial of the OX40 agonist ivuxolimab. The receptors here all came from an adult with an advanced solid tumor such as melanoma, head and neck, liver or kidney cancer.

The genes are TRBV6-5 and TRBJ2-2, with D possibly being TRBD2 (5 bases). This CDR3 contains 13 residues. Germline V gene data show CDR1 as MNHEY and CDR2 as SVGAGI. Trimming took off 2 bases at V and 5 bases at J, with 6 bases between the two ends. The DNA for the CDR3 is TGTGCCAGCAGTTACCGAGGGACCGGGGAGCTGTTTTTT. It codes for CASSYRGTGELFF.

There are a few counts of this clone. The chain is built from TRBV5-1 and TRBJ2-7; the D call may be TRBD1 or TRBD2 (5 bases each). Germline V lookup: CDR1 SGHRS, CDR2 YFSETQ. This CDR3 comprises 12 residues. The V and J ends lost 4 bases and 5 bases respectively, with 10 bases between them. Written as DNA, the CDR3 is TGCGCCAGCAGCGAAGGGACCGACGAGCAGTACTTC. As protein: CASSEGTDEQYF.

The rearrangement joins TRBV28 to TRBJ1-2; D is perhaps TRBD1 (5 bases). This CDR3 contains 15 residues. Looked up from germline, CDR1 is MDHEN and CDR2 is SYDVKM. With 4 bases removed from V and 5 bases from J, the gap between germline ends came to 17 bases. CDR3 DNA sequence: TGTGCCAGCAGTTCCTACCCCGGGGCCAGATATGGCTACACCTTC. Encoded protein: CASSSYPGARYGYTF.

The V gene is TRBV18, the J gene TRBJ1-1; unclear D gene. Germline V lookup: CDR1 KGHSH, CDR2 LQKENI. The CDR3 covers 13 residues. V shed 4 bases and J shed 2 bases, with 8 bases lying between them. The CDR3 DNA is TGTGCCAGCTCACAGGGTCCAAACACTGAAGCTTTCTTT. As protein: CASSQGPNTEAFF.

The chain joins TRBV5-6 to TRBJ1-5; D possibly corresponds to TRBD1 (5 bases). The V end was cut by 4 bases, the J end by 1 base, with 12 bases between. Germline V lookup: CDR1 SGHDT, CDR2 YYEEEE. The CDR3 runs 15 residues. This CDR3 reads CASSLARVSNQPQHF. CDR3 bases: TGTGCCAGCAGCCTAGCCAGGGTAAGCAATCAGCCCCAGCATTTT.

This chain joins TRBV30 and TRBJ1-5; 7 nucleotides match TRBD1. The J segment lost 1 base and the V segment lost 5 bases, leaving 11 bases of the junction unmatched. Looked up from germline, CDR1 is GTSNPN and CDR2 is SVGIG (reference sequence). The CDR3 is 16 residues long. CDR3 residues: CAWATGVGASNQPQHF. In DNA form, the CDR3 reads TGTGCCTGGGCCACAGGGGTAGGGGCGAGCAATCAGCCCCAGCATTTT.

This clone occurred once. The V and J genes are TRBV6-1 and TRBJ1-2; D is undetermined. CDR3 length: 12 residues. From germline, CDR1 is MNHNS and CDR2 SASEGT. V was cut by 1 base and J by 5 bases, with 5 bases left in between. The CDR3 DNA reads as TGTGCCAGCAGTGAAGAATCGTATGGCTACACCTTC. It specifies CASSEESYGYTF.

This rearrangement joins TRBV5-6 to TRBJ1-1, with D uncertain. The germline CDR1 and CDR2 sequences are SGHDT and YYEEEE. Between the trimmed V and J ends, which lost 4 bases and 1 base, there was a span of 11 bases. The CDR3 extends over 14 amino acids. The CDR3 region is CASSLRGRNTEAFF. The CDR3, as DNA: TGTGCCAGCAGCCTTCGAGGACGGAACACTGAAGCTTTCTTT. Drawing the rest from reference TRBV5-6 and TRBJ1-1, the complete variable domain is DAGVTQSPTHLIKTRGQQVTLRCSPKSGHDTVSWYQQALGQGPQFIFQYYEEEERQRGNFPDRFSGHQFPNYSSELNVNALLLGDSALYLCASSLRGRNTEAFFGQGTRLTVV.

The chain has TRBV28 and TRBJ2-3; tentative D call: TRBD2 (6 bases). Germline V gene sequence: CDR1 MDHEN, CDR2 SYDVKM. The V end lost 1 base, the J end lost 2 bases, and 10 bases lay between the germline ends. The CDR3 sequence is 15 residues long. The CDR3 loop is CASSLFGGDTDTQYF. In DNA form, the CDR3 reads TGTGCCAGCAGTTTATTCGGCGGGGACACAGATACGCAGTATTTT.

The chain's CDR3 is CASSHTSGSGTSYEQYF. As DNA, the CDR3 is TGTGCCAGCAGCCACACCTCGGGAAGCGGAACCTCCTACGAGCAGTACTTC. The chain couples TRBV11-2 to TRBJ2-5, with D perhaps matching TRBD2 (5 bases). The J call could be wrong; TRBJ2-7 is a better fit for the DNA end. Per germline, CDR1 SGHAT and CDR2 FQNNGV. The length of the CDR3 is 17 residues.

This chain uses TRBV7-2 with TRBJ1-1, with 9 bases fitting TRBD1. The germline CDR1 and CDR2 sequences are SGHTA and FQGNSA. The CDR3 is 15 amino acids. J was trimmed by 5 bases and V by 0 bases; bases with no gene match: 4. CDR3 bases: TGTGCCAGCAGCTTAGCCGGACAGGGGATTACTGAAGCTTTCTTT. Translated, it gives CASSLAGQGITEAFF.

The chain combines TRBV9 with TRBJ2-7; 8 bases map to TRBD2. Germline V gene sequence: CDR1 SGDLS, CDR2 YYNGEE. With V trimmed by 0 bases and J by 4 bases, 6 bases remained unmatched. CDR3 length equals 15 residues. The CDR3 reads CASSVATSGEYEQYF. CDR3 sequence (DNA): TGTGCCAGCAGCGTAGCTACTAGCGGTGAATACGAGCAGTACTTC. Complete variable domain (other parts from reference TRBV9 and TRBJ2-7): DSGVTQTPKHLITATGQRVTLRCSPRSGDLSVYWYQQSLDQGLQFLIQYYNGEERAKGNILERFSAQQFPDLHSELNLSSLELGDSALYFCASSVATSGEYEQYFGPGTRLTVT.

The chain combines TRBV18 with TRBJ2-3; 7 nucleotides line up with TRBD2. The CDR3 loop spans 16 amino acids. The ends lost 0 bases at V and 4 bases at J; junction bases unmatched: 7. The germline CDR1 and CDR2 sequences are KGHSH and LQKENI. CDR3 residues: CASSPPGREFADTQYF. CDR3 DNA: TGTGCCAGCTCACCACCGGGGCGGGAGTTTGCAGATACGCAGTATTTT.

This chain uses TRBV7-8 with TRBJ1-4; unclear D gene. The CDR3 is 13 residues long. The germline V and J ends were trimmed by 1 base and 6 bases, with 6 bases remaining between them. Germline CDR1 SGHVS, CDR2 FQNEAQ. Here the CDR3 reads CASSLGGYEKLFF. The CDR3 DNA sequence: TGTGCCAGCAGCTTAGGGGGATATGAAAAACTGTTTTTT.

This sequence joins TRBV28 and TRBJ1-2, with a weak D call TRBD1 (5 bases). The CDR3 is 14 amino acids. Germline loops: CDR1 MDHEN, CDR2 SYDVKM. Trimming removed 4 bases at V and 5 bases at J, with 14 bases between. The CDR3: CASSSGTASYGYTF. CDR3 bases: TGTGCCAGCAGTTCCGGGACGGCCAGTTATGGCTACACCTTC.

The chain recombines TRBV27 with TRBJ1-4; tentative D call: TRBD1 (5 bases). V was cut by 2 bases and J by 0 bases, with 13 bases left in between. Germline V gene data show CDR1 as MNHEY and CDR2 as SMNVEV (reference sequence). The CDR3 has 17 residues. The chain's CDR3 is CASSLRGLGTTNEKLFF. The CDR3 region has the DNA TGTGCCAGCAGTTTAAGGGGACTGGGGACAACTAATGAAAAACTGTTTTTT.

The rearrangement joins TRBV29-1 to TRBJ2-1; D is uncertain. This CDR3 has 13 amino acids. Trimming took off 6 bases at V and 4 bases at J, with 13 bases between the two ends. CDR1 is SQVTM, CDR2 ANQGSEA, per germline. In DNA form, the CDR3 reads TGCAGCGTAAGAAGTATAGATTACAATGAGCAGTTCTTC. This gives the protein CSVRSIDYNEQFF.

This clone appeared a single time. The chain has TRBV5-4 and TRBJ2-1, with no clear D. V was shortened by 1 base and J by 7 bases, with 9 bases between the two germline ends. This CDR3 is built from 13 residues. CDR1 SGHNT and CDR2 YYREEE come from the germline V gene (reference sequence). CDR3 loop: CASSLNRVNEQFF. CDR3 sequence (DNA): TGTGCCAGCAGCTTGAACCGTGTAAATGAGCAGTTCTTC. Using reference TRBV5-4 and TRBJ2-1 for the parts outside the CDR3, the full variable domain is ETGVTQSPTHLIKTRGQQVTLRCSSQSGHNTVSWYQQALGQGPQFIFQYYREEENGRGNFPPRFSGLQFPNYSSELNVNALELDDSALYLCASSLNRVNEQFFGPGTRLTVL.

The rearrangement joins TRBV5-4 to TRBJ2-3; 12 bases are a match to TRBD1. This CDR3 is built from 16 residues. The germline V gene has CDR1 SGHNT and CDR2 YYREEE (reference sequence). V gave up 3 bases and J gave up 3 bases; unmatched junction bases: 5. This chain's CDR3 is CASSSGQGARTDTQYF. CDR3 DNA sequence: TGTGCCAGCAGCTCGGGACAGGGGGCGAGGACAGATACGCAGTATTTT.

CDR3 amino acids: CASRSGTGGLQEKLFF. Written as DNA, the CDR3 is TGCGCCAGCAGGTCCGGGACAGGGGGCTTACAGGAAAAACTGTTTTTT. The rearrangement links TRBV5-1 to TRBJ1-4; 12 bases are shared with TRBD1. The CDR3 covers 16 residues. V dropped 5 bases and J dropped 8; count of bases not matched to a gene: 10. CDR1 is SGHRS and CDR2 is YFSETQ in the germline V gene.

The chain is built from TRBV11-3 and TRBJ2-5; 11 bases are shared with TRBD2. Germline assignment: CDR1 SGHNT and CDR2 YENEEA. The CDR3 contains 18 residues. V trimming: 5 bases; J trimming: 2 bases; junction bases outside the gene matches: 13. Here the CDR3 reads CASSPGSLAGGVQETQYF. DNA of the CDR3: TGTGCCAGCAGCCCCGGGTCCCTAGCGGGGGGAGTTCAAGAGACCCAGTACTTC. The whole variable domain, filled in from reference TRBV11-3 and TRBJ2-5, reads EAGVVQSPRYKIIEKKQPVAFWCNPISGHNTLYWYLQNLGQGPELLIRYENEEAVDDSQLPKDRFSAERLKGVDSTLKIQPAELGDSAVYLCASSPGSLAGGVQETQYFGPGTRLLVL.

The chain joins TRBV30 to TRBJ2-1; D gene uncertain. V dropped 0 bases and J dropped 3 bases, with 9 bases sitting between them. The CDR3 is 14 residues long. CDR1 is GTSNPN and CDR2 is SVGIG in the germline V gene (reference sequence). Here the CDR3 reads CAWSVVQVYNEQFF. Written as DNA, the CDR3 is TGTGCCTGGAGTGTAGTCCAGGTCTACAATGAGCAGTTCTTC.

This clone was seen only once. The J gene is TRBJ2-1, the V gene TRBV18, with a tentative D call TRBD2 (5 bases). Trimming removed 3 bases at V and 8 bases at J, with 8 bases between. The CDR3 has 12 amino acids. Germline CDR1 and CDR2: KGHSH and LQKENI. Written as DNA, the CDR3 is TGTGCCAGCTCACCGACGGAGGATGAGCAGTTCTTC. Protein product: CASSPTEDEQFF.

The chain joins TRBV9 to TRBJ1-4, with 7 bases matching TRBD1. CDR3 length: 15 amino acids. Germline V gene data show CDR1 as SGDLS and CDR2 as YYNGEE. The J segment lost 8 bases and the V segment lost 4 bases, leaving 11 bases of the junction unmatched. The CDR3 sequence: CASSRDSRAAEKLFF. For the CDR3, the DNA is TGTGCCAGCAGCCGGGACAGTCGGGCTGCGGAAAAACTGTTTTTT. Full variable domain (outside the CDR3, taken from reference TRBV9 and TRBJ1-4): DSGVTQTPKHLITATGQRVTLRCSPRSGDLSVYWYQQSLDQGLQFLIQYYNGEERAKGNILERFSAQQFPDLHSELNLSSLELGDSALYFCASSRDSRAAEKLFFGSGTQLSVL.

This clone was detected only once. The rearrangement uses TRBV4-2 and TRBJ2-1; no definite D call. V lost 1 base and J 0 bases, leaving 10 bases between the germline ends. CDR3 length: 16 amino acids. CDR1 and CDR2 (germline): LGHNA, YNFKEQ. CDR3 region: CASSQARASSYNEQFF. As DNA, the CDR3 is TGTGCCAGCAGCCAAGCTCGGGCTAGCTCCTACAATGAGCAGTTCTTC.

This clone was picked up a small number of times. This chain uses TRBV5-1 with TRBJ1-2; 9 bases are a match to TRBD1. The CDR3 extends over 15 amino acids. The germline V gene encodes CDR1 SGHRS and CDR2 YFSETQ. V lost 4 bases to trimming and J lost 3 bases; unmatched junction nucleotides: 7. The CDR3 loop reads CASSTTGGDYYGYTF. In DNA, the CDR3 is TGCGCCAGCAGCACTACAGGGGGCGATTACTATGGCTACACCTTC. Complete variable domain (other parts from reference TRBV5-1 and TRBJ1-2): KAGVTQTPRYLIKTRGQQVTLSCSPISGHRSVSWYQQTPGQGLQFLFEYFSETQRNKGNFPGRFSGRQFSNSRSEMNVSTLELGDSALYLCASSTTGGDYYGYTFGSGTRLTVV.

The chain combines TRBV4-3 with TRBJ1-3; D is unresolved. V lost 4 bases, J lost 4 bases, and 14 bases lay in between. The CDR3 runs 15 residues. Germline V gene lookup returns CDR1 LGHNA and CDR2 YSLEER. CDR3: CASSLQTHTGNTIYF. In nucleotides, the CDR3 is TGCGCCAGCAGCCTACAGACCCATACCGGAAACACCATATATTTT.

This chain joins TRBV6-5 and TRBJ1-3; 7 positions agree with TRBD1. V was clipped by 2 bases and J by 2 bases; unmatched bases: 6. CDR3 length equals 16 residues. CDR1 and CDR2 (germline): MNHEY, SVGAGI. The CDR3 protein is CASSYVSGGAGNTIYF. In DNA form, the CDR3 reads TGTGCCAGCAGTTACGTTTCAGGGGGGGCTGGAAACACCATATATTTT.